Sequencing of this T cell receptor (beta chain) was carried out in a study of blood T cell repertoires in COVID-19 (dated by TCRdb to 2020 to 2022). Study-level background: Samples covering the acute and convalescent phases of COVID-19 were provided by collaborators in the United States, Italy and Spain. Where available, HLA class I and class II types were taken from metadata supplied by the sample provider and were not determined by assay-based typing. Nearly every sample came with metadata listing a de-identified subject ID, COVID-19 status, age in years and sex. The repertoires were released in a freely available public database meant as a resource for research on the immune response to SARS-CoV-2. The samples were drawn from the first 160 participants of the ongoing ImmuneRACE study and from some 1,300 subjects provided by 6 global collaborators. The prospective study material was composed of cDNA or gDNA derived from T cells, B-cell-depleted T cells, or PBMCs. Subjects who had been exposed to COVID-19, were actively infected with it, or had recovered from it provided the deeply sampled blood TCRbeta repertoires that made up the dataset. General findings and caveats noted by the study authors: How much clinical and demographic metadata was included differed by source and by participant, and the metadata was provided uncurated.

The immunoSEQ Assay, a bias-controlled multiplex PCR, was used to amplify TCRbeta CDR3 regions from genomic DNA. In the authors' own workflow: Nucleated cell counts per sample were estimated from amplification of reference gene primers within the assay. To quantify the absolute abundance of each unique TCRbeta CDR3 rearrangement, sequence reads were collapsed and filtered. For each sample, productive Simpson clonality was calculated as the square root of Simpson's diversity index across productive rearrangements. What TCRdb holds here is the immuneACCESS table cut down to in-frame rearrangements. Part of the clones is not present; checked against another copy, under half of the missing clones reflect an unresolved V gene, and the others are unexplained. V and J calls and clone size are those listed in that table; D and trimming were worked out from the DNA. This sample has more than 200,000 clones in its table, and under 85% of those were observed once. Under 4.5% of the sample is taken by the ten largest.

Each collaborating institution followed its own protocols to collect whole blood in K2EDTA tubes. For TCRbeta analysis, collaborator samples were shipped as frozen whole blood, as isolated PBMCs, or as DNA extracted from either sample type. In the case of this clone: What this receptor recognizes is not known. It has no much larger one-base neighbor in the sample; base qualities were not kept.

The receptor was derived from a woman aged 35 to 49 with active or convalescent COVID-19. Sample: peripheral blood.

The CDR3 reads as follows: CASSPWTGGTEAFF. In nucleotide form, the sequence is TGCGCCAGCAGCCCTTGGACAGGGGGCACTGAAGCTTTCTTT. The chain links TRBV5-1 with TRBJ1-1; 10 central bases correspond to TRBD1. V trim: 4 bases; J trim: 4 bases; unmatched bases: 4. The germline V gene supplies CDR1 SGHRS and CDR2 YFSETQ. The CDR3, from cysteine to phenylalanine, totals 14 residues. Of all the DNA, just the CDR3 is kept, 42 bases in frame from base 1.